The TCR beta chain under discussion was sequenced for a study of shared clonotypes between healthy human individuals. For the study at large: Plates per donor: three CD4 naive, three CD4 memory, two CD8 naive, one CD8 memory.

Overall study results and limits: With several donors compared, 4% to 5.5% of naive CD4 clonotypes were shared.

Authors' methods: Filtering was not the same, since immunoSEQ gave junction-only sequences without quality scores. TCRdb's table, derived via immunoSEQ multiplex PCR, lists solely in-frame clones and lacks some. V, J and clone size are taken as reported in that table, and D and trimming were inferred from the DNA itself. This table has about 1.1 million clones, about 72% appearing once. Comment on this clone: Its cognate antigen is unknown.

The CDR3 length is 10 residues. Germline assignment: CDR1 SQVTM and CDR2 ANQGSEA. V lost 7 bases and J lost 4, with 7 bases in between. The study drew its donors from healthy HIV-negative adults without recent acute infections or vaccinations. The sample taken for sequencing was memory CD4+ T cells from PBMCs. The subset was: CD45RA-negative fraction. The chain combines TRBV29-1 with TRBJ2-5; D is unclear. The source of this sequence is a man in his late teens or twenties in good health. Some clones in this sample may be carry-over from other donors' samples. CDR3 DNA: TGCAGCGGGGCGCTAGAGACCCAGTACTTC. Protein: CSGALETQYF.